Following are 9 T cell receptor beta chains from one sample sequenced in a study of blood T cell repertoires in COVID-19. Assay: immunoSEQ multiplex PCR; the TCRdb copy retains only in-frame clones and omits some. The sample holds approximately 94,000 clones; 85% are singletons and the top ten take 13%. What was sequenced was peripheral blood. The receptors come from a man aged 50-60 years with active or convalescent COVID-19.

The chain combines TRBV30 with TRBJ1-1; a possible D gene is TRBD1 (5 bases). CDR1 is GTSNPN and CDR2 is SVGIG in the germline V gene (reference sequence). V was pared by 1 base and J by 7 bases, with 13 bases between. This CDR3 comprises 13 residues. CDR3 residues: CAWSEVREGEAFF. The CDR3 DNA follows: TGTGCCTGGAGTGAGGTCAGGGAGGGTGAAGCTTTCTTT.

This chain joins TRBV21-1 and TRBJ2-5; TRBD2, the D gene given by the table, was not confirmed from the DNA. TRBV21-1 is a recognized pseudogene. The CDR3 is 13 residues long. This CDR3 is CASSRAGPGTQYF. DNA for the CDR3: TGTGCCAGCAGTCGAGCGGGCCCTGGGACCCAGTACTTC.

The chain joins TRBV5-1 to TRBJ1-6; tentative D call: TRBD1 (6 bases). The CDR3 runs 15 residues. With 5 bases removed from V and 9 bases from J, the gap between germline ends came to 18 bases. Germline V gene data show CDR1 as SGHRS and CDR2 as YFSETQ. CDR3 sequence (DNA): TGCGCCAGCAGGTCCGACGGGGGGCTTGGTTCACCCCTCCACTTT. Protein sequence: CASRSDGGLGSPLHF.

The chain is built from TRBV5-4 and TRBJ2-5; D is uncertain. CDR1 and CDR2 from the germline V gene are SGHNT and YYREEE (reference sequence). The CDR3 is made up of 12 amino acids. Trimming shortened V by 0 bases and J by 4 bases, and 4 bases separated the two germline ends. The CDR3: CASSLASETQYF. As DNA, the CDR3 is TGTGCCAGCAGCTTGGCCTCAGAGACCCAGTACTTC.

The chain carries TRBV28 and TRBJ1-1, with D possibly being TRBD1 (5 bases). The CDR3 has 13 amino acids. V lost 6 bases and J lost 3, with 11 bases in between. Germline CDR1 reads MDHEN; CDR2 reads SYDVKM. CDR3 nucleotides: TGTGCCAGCAGATCGGACACTTACACTGAAGCTTTCTTT. This codes for CASRSDTYTEAFF.

This clone was counted once. The genes are TRBV19 and TRBJ1-5, with D possibly TRBD1 on 6 matching bases. Trimming removed 3 bases from V and 0 bases from J, with 21 bases in between. The CDR3 has 19 amino acids. Looked up from germline, CDR1 is LNHDA and CDR2 is SQIVND (reference sequence). The DNA for the CDR3 is TGTGCCAGTAGTATCCCGGGACACGTGGCGGATAATAGCAATCAGCCCCAGCATTTT. Amino acids: CASSIPGHVADNSNQPQHF. Combining the CDR3 with reference TRBV19 and TRBJ1-5 gives the whole variable domain DGGITQSPKYLFRKEGQNVTLSCEQNLNHDAMYWYRQDPGQGLRLIYYSQIVNDFQKGDIAEGYSVSREKKESFPLTVTSAQKNPTAFYLCASSIPGHVADNSNQPQHFGDGTRLSIL.

The V gene is TRBV11-2, the J gene TRBJ1-1, with 10 bases identical to TRBD1. Germline V gene sequence: CDR1 SGHAT, CDR2 FQNNGV. The CDR3 extends over 14 amino acids. The J segment lost 3 bases and the V segment lost 4 bases, leaving 2 bases of the junction unmatched. As DNA, the CDR3 is TGTGCCAGCAGCTGGGACAGGGGTGACACTGAAGCTTTCTTT. Translating it yields CASSWDRGDTEAFF. Filled out from reference TRBV11-2 and TRBJ1-1, the complete variable domain reads EAGVAQSPRYKIIEKRQSVAFWCNPISGHATLYWYQQILGQGPKLLIQFQNNGVVDDSQLPKDRFSAERLKGVDSTLKIQPAKLEDSAVYLCASSWDRGDTEAFFGQGTRLTVV.

This chain uses TRBV7-8 with TRBJ2-3; TRBD1 agrees at 10 bases. The length of the CDR3 is 18 residues. Germline CDR1 reads SGHVS; CDR2 reads FQNEAQ. V was clipped by 4 bases and J by 3 bases; unmatched bases: 13. The CDR3 is CASSSRTGTGVLTDTQYF. The CDR3 DNA reads TGTGCCAGCAGCTCCAGGACCGGGACAGGGGTTCTAACAGATACGCAGTATTTT.

This clone was seen a few times. The chain has TRBV5-1 and TRBJ1-2; 7 nucleotides agree with TRBD1. The CDR3 has 14 residues. CDR1 and CDR2 (germline): SGHRS, YFSETQ. V lost 4 bases and J lost 7; bases outside the gene matches: 10. The CDR3 DNA follows: TGCGCCAGCAGCCCCACTGGGACAGAGTTTGGCTACACCTTC. Translated: CASSPTGTEFGYTF.